This T cell receptor beta chain originates from a study of blood T cell repertoires in COVID-19. Study information: The samples span acute and convalescent COVID-19 from the United States, Italy and Spain. The cDNA or gDNA used as material had been derived from T cells, B-cell-depleted T cells, or PBMCs.

In the original workflow: Estimated nucleated cell counts came from reference gene primer amplification. This table comes from immunoSEQ multiplex PCR, and its TCRdb copy is limited to in-frame clones, with some not included. V and J calls and clone size follow that table, whereas D and trimming were derived from the DNA. Here the sample spans about 69,000 clones, 84% being singletons. Recruited during active infection, patients (from Seattle) were subsequently followed longitudinally. This CDR3 has 15 amino acids. Germline V gives CDR1 SGHTA, CDR2 FQGNSA. Trimming stripped 2 bases from V and 5 bases from J, with 15 bases between.

The clonotype was recovered from a man in his fifties or sixties with COVID-19, enrolled during active disease. The J gene is TRBJ2-5, the V gene TRBV7-2; possibly TRBD1 for D (6 bases). The material sequenced was peripheral blood. This CDR3 reads CASSLWGNREETQYF. DNA of the CDR3: TGTGCCAGCAGCTTATGGGGGAACAGGGAGGAGACCCAGTACTTC.